A single sample gave rise to the 9 T cell receptor beta chains below, sequenced in a study of T cells in Graves' hyperthyroidism and ophthalmopathy. RNA transcripts served as the template for amplifying TCR beta CDR3 regions. HTBI primers drove first-round RT-PCR of the TCR CDR3. Each CDR3 protein gets one entry after TCRdb re-called the multiplex PCR reads with MiXCR. The sample lists around 690,000 distinct CDR3 sequences, roughly 17% occurring once. Input material: blood. The receptors were sampled from a man over 45 with Graves' hyperthyroidism.

Notes on this clonotype: Possible read error: a much larger clone is one base away. V gene TRBV7-9 combines with J gene TRBJ2-1, with D perhaps matching TRBD2 (5 bases). Looked up from germline, CDR1 is SEHNR and CDR2 is FQNEAQ (reference sequence). Trimming removed 5 bases from V and 8 bases from J, with 16 bases in between. The CDR3 extends over 14 amino acids. The CDR3 reads CASSPGNGVDEQFF. CDR3 sequence (DNA): TGTGCCAGCAGCCCGGGAAACGGGGTCGATGAGCAGTTCTTC.

This clonotype was counted ten times or more. The V call is TRBV5-1, the J call TRBJ1-1; a possible D gene is TRBD1 (5 bases). The CDR3 length is 14 residues. The germline gives CDR1 SGHRS, CDR2 YFSETQ. V lost 6 bases, J lost 1 base, and 13 bases lay in between. CDR3 bases: TGCGCCAGCACCGGACCCCAGGGGAACACTGAAGCTTTCTTT. As protein: CASTGPQGNTEAFF. Using reference TRBV5-1 and TRBJ1-1 for the parts outside the CDR3, the full variable domain is KAGVTQTPRYLIKTRGQQVTLSCSPISGHRSVSWYQQTPGQGLQFLFEYFSETQRNKGNFPGRFSGRQFSNSRSEMNVSTLELGDSALYLCASTGPQGNTEAFFGQGTRLTVV.

The chain employs TRBV3-1 and TRBJ2-5; 7 bases match TRBD2. The trim removed 0 bases at V and 2 bases at J, leaving 6 bases unmatched. The CDR3 runs to 16 residues. The germline CDR1 and CDR2 sequences are LGHDT and YNNKEL (reference sequence). CDR3 nucleotides: TGTGCCAGCAGCCAAGATAGCCCTAGCGGACAAGAGACCCAGTACTTC. It yields the protein CASSQDSPSGQETQYF.

This chain connects TRBV2 to TRBJ2-5; 12 bases line up with TRBD2. V lost 1 base to trimming and J lost 4 bases; unmatched junction nucleotides: 7. Germline V gene sequence: CDR1 SNHLY, CDR2 FYNNEI. The CDR3 loop spans 17 amino acids. The CDR3 here is CASSEELAGGSAETQYF. CDR3 DNA sequence: TGTGCCAGCAGTGAAGAACTAGCGGGAGGATCGGCAGAGACCCAGTACTTC.

At least ten counts were recorded for this clonotype. V usage is TRBV20-1 and J usage is TRBJ2-1; D might be TRBD2 (5 bases). Trimming pared 3 bases from V and 4 bases from J, leaving 13 bases between. CDR3 length: 14 residues. Per germline, CDR1 DFQATT and CDR2 SNEGSKA (reference sequence). CDR3 in amino acids: CSASSLSGYNEQFF. CDR3 sequence (DNA): TGCAGTGCTAGTTCCCTGTCGGGATACAATGAGCAGTTCTTC.

In this sample, this clonotype turned up a few times. CDR3 sequence reads: CASSLMGAGVSSDTQYF. For the CDR3, the DNA is TGTGCCAGCAGCTTAATGGGAGCGGGAGTTAGTTCAGATACGCAGTATTTT. V gene TRBV7-9 combines with J gene TRBJ2-3, with 8 bases aligning to TRBD2. Per the germline V gene, CDR1 is SEHNR and CDR2 is FQNEAQ (reference sequence). With V trimmed by 2 bases and J by 4 bases, 11 bases remained unmatched. The CDR3 extends over 17 amino acids.

The sample holds many counts of this clonotype. This rearrangement joins TRBV2 to TRBJ1-5, with TRBD1 matching over 7 bases. The CDR3 totals 13 residues. The trim removed 10 bases at V and 4 bases at J, leaving 7 bases unmatched. CDR1 is SNHLY, CDR2 FYNNEI, per germline. The CDR3: CATAGTANQPQHF. In DNA, the CDR3 is TGTGCCACCGCCGGGACAGCTAATCAGCCCCAGCATTTT.

This clonotype was counted only a few times. The rearrangement uses TRBV5-6 and TRBJ2-7; D gene uncertain. Germline V gene sequence: CDR1 SGHDT, CDR2 YYEEEE. V lost 2 bases and J lost 4, with 7 bases in between. The CDR3 totals 12 residues. The CDR3 sequence: CASSFLVYEQYF. In nucleotides, the CDR3 is TGTGCCAGCAGCTTCCTGGTATACGAGCAGTACTTC.

There are many counts of this clonotype. The gene calls are TRBV2 and TRBJ1-5; weak D call: TRBD1 (6 bases). The CDR3 runs to 15 residues. V was shortened by 6 bases and J by 0 bases, with 12 bases between the two germline ends. Per the germline V gene, CDR1 is SNHLY and CDR2 is FYNNEI. DNA for the CDR3: TGTGCCAGCAGGGATGGACAGATTAGCAATCAGCCCCAGCATTTT. Its translation is CASRDGQISNQPQHF. Using reference TRBV2 and TRBJ1-5 for the parts outside the CDR3, the full variable domain is EPEVTQTPSHQVTQMGQEVILRCVPISNHLYFYWYRQILGQKVEFLVSFYNNEISEKSEIFDDQFSVERPDGSNFTLKIRSTKLEDSAMYFCASRDGQISNQPQHFGDGTRLSIL.